Sequencing of this TCR beta chain was carried out in a study of CD8+ T cells in alopecia areata. In the study overall: Treated patients took oral tofacitinib at 5 to 10 mg twice daily.

RNA extraction was followed by reverse transcription into cDNA, which acted as the sequencing template. Assay used: immunoSEQ multiplex PCR; TCRdb lists only in-frame clones, some missing. The sample has 150,000 to 200,000 clones; 50% to 70% are singletons. Study-wide points: Baseline CD8+ expansion's link to response remains uncertain, as there was one nonresponder. Many expanded lesional clones persisted during tofacitinib (in both scalp and blood). With patients, TCR sharing proved less clear than in mice, a difference possibly related to HLA.

The V and J ends lost 5 bases and 9 bases, in that order; junction bases with no gene match: 5. The germline V gene has CDR1 DFQATT and CDR2 SNEGSKA (reference sequence). This CDR3 is 11 amino acids long. This clone was seen a handful of times. Its antigen is undetermined. Noted treatment: oral pan-JAK inhibitor, 5-10 mg twice daily. This sequence joins TRBV20-1 and TRBJ1-1; 8 nucleotides match TRBD1. This TCR came from a human donor with alopecia areata. The specimen comprised CD4+ T cells sorted from blood, sampled around week 50, from a patient treated with tofacitinib. Here the CDR3 reads CSAPRDRQAFF. CDR3 coding DNA: TGCAGTGCTCCCCGGGACAGGCAAGCTTTCTTT.